The 3 T cell receptor beta chains given below trace back to one sample, sequenced in a study of identifying expanded T cells in peripheral blood (dated by TCRdb to between 2018 and 2021). Libraries were made using the immunoSEQ multiplex PCR assay. TCRdb limited this immuneACCESS table to in-frame rearrangements with V and J called. A share of clones is missing; checked studies link under half to unresolved V genes, and the rest is unexplained. Present in this sample are 84,000 or so clones, 89% of which were seen just once. The ten largest clonotypes hold about 3% of the sample. The sample was blood. These receptors all come from a person aged 18 to 70 in good health.

In its sample, this clone was seen once. This chain uses TRBV5-1 with TRBJ1-4; TRBD1 matches at 9 bases. The junction had 3 bases not matched to a gene; V was cut back by 2 bases and J by 7 bases. CDR1 is SGHRS, CDR2 YFSETQ, per germline. CDR3 length: 14 residues. The DNA of the CDR3 is TGCGCCAGCAGCTTCGGACAGGGGAGTGAAAAACTGTTTTTT. Residues: CASSFGQGSEKLFF.

The chain recombines TRBV6-5 with TRBJ2-7; D unclear. V dropped 3 bases and J dropped 6 bases, with 15 bases sitting between them. Germline-derived CDR1 and CDR2 are MNHEY and SVGAGI. The CDR3 has 14 amino acids. CDR3 sequence (DNA): TGTGCCAGCAGTTATATACACTCTCTGTCCGAGCAGTACTTC. Translation gives CASSYIHSLSEQYF.

The chain recombines TRBV4-3 with TRBJ2-6; D unclear. With 1 base removed from V and 0 bases from J, the gap between germline ends came to 4 bases. Germline CDR1 and CDR2: LGHNA and YSLEER. This CDR3 is 15 amino acids long. The CDR3: CASSQAASGANVLTF. In nucleotides, the CDR3 is TGCGCCAGCAGCCAAGCTGCCTCTGGGGCCAACGTCCTGACTTTC.